What follows is one TCR beta chain and its context. The antigen remains unidentified. The source of the sample is a study of siplizumab effects on memory and regulatory T cells. Findings and caveats of the study: A minor share of alloreactive clones matched unstimulated subsets. Memory cells that were CD4+ and unstimulated gave rise to alloreactive sequences, which siplizumab significantly reduced. Memory cells seemed less diverse than naive T cells, which also seemed major contributors to the alloresponse.

Clones were sequenced by immunoSEQ multiplex PCR, and TCRdb holds only the in-frame ones, with some missing. In the table there are approximately 110,000 clones, just over 90% of which are singletons. Trimming pared 5 bases from V and 4 bases from J, leaving 17 bases between. CDR3 length equals 16 residues. Germline V gene data show CDR1 as LNHDA and CDR2 as SQIVND (reference sequence). The sequence was collected from a human donor in good health. This chain joins TRBV19 and TRBJ2-2; possible D gene TRBD1, 6 bases. Sequencing input: Tregs sorted from blood. DNA of the CDR3: TGTGCCAGTAGTCCCCCCCCGGGCAGGGGCACCGGGGAGCTGTTTTTT. This encodes CASSPPPGRGTGELFF.